Shown below are 20 T cell receptor beta chains from a single sample sequenced in a study of blood T cell repertoires in COVID-19. Generated by immunoSEQ multiplex PCR, the TCRdb table keeps only in-frame clones and is missing some. The sample consists of around 310,000 clones, around nine tenths of them appearing once. Sequencing was done on a sample of PBMCs or T cells enriched from blood (not recorded which). Every receptor here comes from a young man who had recovered from COVID-19.

This clone occurred a few times. V gene TRBV2 combines with J gene TRBJ2-7; 8 nucleotides line up with TRBD1. The V segment lost 10 bases and the J segment 3 bases; nucleotides outside the gene matches: 14. This CDR3 comprises 15 residues. Germline V CDR1 and CDR2: SNHLY, FYNNEI. DNA of the CDR3: TGTGCCACCCAACTGACAGGGGCGGCCCACTACGAGCAGTACTTC. Encoded protein: CATQLTGAAHYEQYF. Looking up the rest from reference TRBV2 and TRBJ2-7 gives the full variable domain: EPEVTQTPSHQVTQMGQEVILRCVPISNHLYFYWYRQILGQKVEFLVSFYNNEISEKSEIFDDQFSVERPDGSNFTLKIRSTKLEDSAMYFCATQLTGAAHYEQYFGPGTRLTVT.

This chain links TRBV30 with TRBJ2-4, with 7 bases lining up with TRBD1. From germline, CDR1 is GTSNPN and CDR2 SVGIG (reference sequence). The CDR3 is 12 residues long. Losses at the gene ends were 5 bases for V and 5 bases for J; bases not matched to a gene: 3. The CDR3 sequence: CAWEDRENIQYF. In DNA form, the CDR3 reads TGTGCCTGGGAAGACAGGGAAAACATTCAGTACTTC.

This chain links TRBV28 with TRBJ2-3; possibly TRBD1 for D (6 bases). V lost 4 bases, J lost 1 base, and 12 bases lay in between. The CDR3 runs to 15 residues. Germline assignment: CDR1 MDHEN and CDR2 SYDVKM. In nucleotides, the CDR3 is TGTGCCAGCAGTTCCCCGGGACAAGGCACAGATACGCAGTATTTT. This sequence encodes CASSSPGQGTDTQYF. Looking up the rest from reference TRBV28 and TRBJ2-3 gives the full variable domain: DVKVTQSSRYLVKRTGEKVFLECVQDMDHENMFWYRQDPGLGLRLIYFSYDVKMKEKGDIPEGYSVSREKKERFSLILESASTNQTSMYLCASSSPGQGTDTQYFGPGTRLTVL.

The chain has TRBV5-1 and TRBJ2-7; 8 bases match TRBD1. Trimming removed 0 bases from V and 6 bases from J; junction bases left unmatched: 11. The germline gives CDR1 SGHRS, CDR2 YFSETQ. This CDR3 contains 16 residues. The CDR3 is CASSLGQGTLSAEQYF. The CDR3 nucleotides read TGCGCCAGCAGCTTGGGACAGGGGACGTTGTCTGCCGAGCAGTACTTC.

The rearrangement joins TRBV7-3 to TRBJ1-3, with D unclear. Between the trimmed V and J ends, which lost 4 bases and 4 bases, there was a span of 8 bases. Looked up from germline, CDR1 is SGHTA and CDR2 is FQGTGA. The CDR3 consists of 13 residues. The CDR3 loop is CASSSSGGNTIYF. CDR3 in DNA: TGTGCCAGCAGCTCCTCGGGGGGAAACACCATATATTTT.

This clone has just one count. The chain recombines TRBV27 with TRBJ2-3; TRBD2 aligns across 12 bases. Unmatched junction bases numbered 6, after V lost 2 bases and J lost 3 bases. The germline V gene encodes CDR1 MNHEY and CDR2 SMNVEV (reference sequence). CDR3 length equals 17 residues. As DNA, the CDR3 is TGTGCCAGCAGTTTAATTCTAGCGGGGGGGCCAACAGATACGCAGTATTTT. It encodes CASSLILAGGPTDTQYF.

V is TRBV10-3 and J is TRBJ1-4, with D hard to call. V was pared by 7 bases and J by 8 bases, with 17 bases between. CDR1 is ENHRY, CDR2 SYGVKD, per germline. There are 14 residues in the CDR3. The CDR3 DNA sequence: TGTGCCATCAACAACCCGGGGTCGGAAGAAAAACTGTTTTTT. Protein product: CAINNPGSEEKLFF.

This clone turned up a few times. CDR3 nucleotides: TGTGCCAGCAGCAATCAGGAAAACACTGAAGCTTTCTTT. This codes for CASSNQENTEAFF. This sequence joins TRBV3-1 (or the pseudogene TRBV3-2) and TRBJ1-1; D call uncertain. V lost 5 bases to trimming and J lost 2 bases, with 9 bases between them. CDR1 and CDR2 from the germline V gene are LGHDT and YNNKEL (reference sequence). The CDR3 sequence is 13 residues long.

This clone was seen just once. CDR3: CASSIEAGDRAFSGNTIYF. The CDR3 nucleotides read TGTGCCAGTAGTATAGAGGCAGGAGACAGAGCTTTCTCTGGAAACACCATATATTTT. The chain links TRBV19 to TRBJ1-3, with D perhaps TRBD1 (5 bases). V lost 0 bases, J lost 0 bases, and 18 bases lay in between. The CDR3 is 19 residues long. Germline V lookup: CDR1 LNHDA, CDR2 SQIVND (reference sequence).

V and J are TRBV5-5 and TRBJ2-2; D might be TRBD2 (6 bases). Trimming took 1 base from V and 4 from J, leaving 17 bases between them. Germline CDR1 is SGHKS and CDR2 is YYEKEE (reference sequence). The CDR3 covers 17 residues. The chain's CDR3 is CASSLLVSSGVTGELFF. CDR3 nucleotide sequence: TGTGCCAGCAGCTTGTTAGTTAGCTCGGGGGTCACCGGGGAGCTGTTTTTT.

The chain carries TRBV29-1 and TRBJ2-7; 8 bases map to TRBD1. Germline V lookup: CDR1 SQVTM, CDR2 ANQGSEA. The CDR3 runs 13 residues. J was trimmed by 3 bases and V by 5 bases; bases with no gene match: 6. This CDR3 reads CSVLTGEGYEQYF. The CDR3 DNA reads TGCAGCGTTTTGACAGGGGAAGGCTACGAGCAGTACTTC.

This chain connects TRBV18 to TRBJ2-7, with a weak D call TRBD2 (5 bases). V shed 2 bases and J shed 5 bases, with 13 bases lying between them. The germline V gene encodes CDR1 KGHSH and CDR2 LQKENI. This CDR3 comprises 14 residues. In DNA form, the CDR3 reads TGTGCCAGCTCACCAAACCTAGCAAGGAACGAGCAGTACTTC. Amino acid sequence: CASSPNLARNEQYF.

This chain uses TRBV27 with TRBJ1-4; D gene uncertain. Deletions cut 4 bases from V and 1 base from J, with 7 bases between. CDR3 size: 14 residues. Germline V gene lookup returns CDR1 MNHEY and CDR2 SMNVEV (reference sequence). The CDR3: CASSWGETNEKLFF. CDR3 in DNA: TGTGCCAGCAGTTGGGGAGAAACTAATGAAAAACTGTTTTTT. Using reference TRBV27 and TRBJ1-4 for the parts outside the CDR3, the full variable domain is EAQVTQNPRYLITVTGKKLTVTCSQNMNHEYMSWYRQDPGLGLRQIYYSMNVEVTDKGDVPEGYKVSRKEKRNFPLILESPSPNQTSLYFCASSWGETNEKLFFGSGTQLSVL.

This chain uses TRBV5-6 with TRBJ1-4; TRBD1 might be the D (6 bases). The V gene lost 4 bases and the J gene lost 9 bases, with 16 bases spanning the gap. The germline gives CDR1 SGHDT, CDR2 YYEEEE. This CDR3 comprises 14 residues. The CDR3 coding sequence is TGTGCCAGCAGCGCCCTCGTACAGGGTAAAAAACTGTTTTTT. Translated: CASSALVQGKKLFF.

Details on this clone: Additional DNA sequences in this sample encode the identical CDR3. The genes are TRBV19 and TRBJ1-1, with TRBD1 matching 7 bases. The CDR3 extends over 15 amino acids. V gave up 1 base and J gave up 1 base; unmatched junction bases: 3. Germline V gene lookup returns CDR1 LNHDA and CDR2 SQIVND (reference sequence). The CDR3 nucleotides read TGTGCCAGTAGTATAGGGGGACAGAGGAACACTGAAGCTTTCTTT. Amino acids: CASSIGGQRNTEAFF.

This chain joins TRBV7-8 and TRBJ2-1; 7 nucleotides line up with TRBD2. The CDR3 has 15 amino acids. CDR1 and CDR2 (germline): SGHVS, FQNEAQ. With V trimmed by 1 base and J by 8 bases, 8 bases remained unmatched. This chain's CDR3 is CASSLVVWGGYEQFF. As DNA, the CDR3 is TGTGCCAGCAGCTTAGTAGTGTGGGGGGGGTATGAGCAGTTCTTC.

This sequence joins TRBV19 and TRBJ2-1; 11 bases fit TRBD2. Germline trimming cut 6 bases from V and 7 bases from J; bases unmatched to any gene: 14. The CDR3 is 17 residues long. Germline V gene sequence: CDR1 LNHDA, CDR2 SQIVND (reference sequence). As DNA, the CDR3 is TGTGCCAGTAGAGCCAAGTCGTTTGGACTAGCGGGTAATGAGCAGTTCTTC. Amino acid sequence: CASRAKSFGLAGNEQFF.

Concerning this clone itself: The same CDR3 also results from other DNA sequences found in this sample. J is TRBJ2-7 and V is TRBV11-2; 8 positions match TRBD1. The germline CDR1 and CDR2 sequences are SGHAT and FQNNGV. V was clipped by 2 bases and J by 2 bases; unmatched bases: 2. CDR3 size: 14 residues. CDR3 DNA sequence: TGTGCCAGCAGCTTATCAGGGGGCCCCTACGAGCAGTACTTC. This encodes CASSLSGGPYEQYF.

V gene TRBV24-1 combines with J gene TRBJ2-1; TRBD2 matches 8 bases. The CDR3 sequence is 15 residues long. CDR1 and CDR2 from the germline V gene are KGHDR and SFDVKD. The V gene end was trimmed by 12 bases and the J gene end by 8 bases; junction bases not matched to a gene: 17. In DNA form, the CDR3 reads TGTGCCGTGTCCGGCGTTAGCGGGGTCGTGGATGAGCAGTTCTTC. Translated, it gives CAVSGVSGVVDEQFF.

The J gene is TRBJ1-1, the V gene TRBV3-1 (or the pseudogene TRBV3-2); weak D call: TRBD1 (5 bases). V was trimmed by 1 base and J by 4 bases, leaving 10 bases between them. The V gene's germline CDR1 is LGHDT and CDR2 YNNKEL (reference sequence). This CDR3 is built from 14 residues. The CDR3 is CASSQVSGGTEAFF. In nucleotides, the CDR3 is TGTGCCAGCAGCCAAGTATCCGGGGGCACTGAAGCTTTCTTT.